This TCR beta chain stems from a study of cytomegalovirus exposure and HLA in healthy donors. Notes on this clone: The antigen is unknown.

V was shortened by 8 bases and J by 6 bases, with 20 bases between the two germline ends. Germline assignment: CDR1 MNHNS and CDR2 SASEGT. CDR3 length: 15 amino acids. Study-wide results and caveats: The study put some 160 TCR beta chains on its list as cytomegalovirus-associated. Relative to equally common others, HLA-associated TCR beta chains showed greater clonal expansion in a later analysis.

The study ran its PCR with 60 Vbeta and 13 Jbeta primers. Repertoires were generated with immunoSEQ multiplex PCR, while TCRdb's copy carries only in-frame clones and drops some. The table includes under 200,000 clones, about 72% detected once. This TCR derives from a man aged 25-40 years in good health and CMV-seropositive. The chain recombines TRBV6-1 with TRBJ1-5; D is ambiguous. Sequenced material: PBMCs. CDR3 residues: CASQIRWEGVQPQHF. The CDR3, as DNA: TGTGCCAGCCAGATCCGGTGGGAGGGTGTTCAGCCCCAGCATTTT.